The rows below give T cell receptor beta chains drawn from one sample of a study of blood T cell repertoires in COVID-19. Generated by immunoSEQ multiplex PCR, the TCRdb table keeps only in-frame clones and is missing some. The table includes around 130,000 clones, about 90% detected once. The sequenced sample was peripheral blood. Receptors originate from a woman aged 45-59 years who had recovered from COVID-19. Each CDR3 is given with its conserved first and last residue. Each record gives: CDR3 DNA, CDR3 protein, J gene, D gene, clone size, V gene. A D gene is named only where the DNA matches it firmly. Clone size, where shown, is once, few, many, or a class for clones that have expanded.

cdr3_nt: TGCGCCAGCACCCGGCGGGGGGGGTCCACAGATACGCAGTATTTT; cdr3_aa: CASTRRGGSTDTQYF; j_call: TRBJ2-3; d_call: TRBD2; clone_size: few; v_call: TRBV5-1
cdr3_nt: TGTGCCAGCAGTTGGACAGGGGATGGCTACACCTTC; cdr3_aa: CASSWTGDGYTF; j_call: TRBJ1-2; d_call: TRBD1; clone_size: -; v_call: TRBV6-5
cdr3_nt: TGTGCCAGCAGTGAGGGGCGTCCTCCTCGGAGCAATCAGCCCCAGCATTTT; cdr3_aa: CASSEGRPPRSNQPQHF; j_call: TRBJ1-5; d_call: -; clone_size: -; v_call: TRBV2
cdr3_nt: TGTGCCAGCAGCTTAAGGCCCCTTCTAGCGGGGAGCACAGATACGCAGTATTTT; cdr3_aa: CASSLRPLLAGSTDTQYF; j_call: TRBJ2-3; d_call: TRBD2; clone_size: -; v_call: TRBV7-3
cdr3_nt: TGTGCCAGCAGCGGCGGGATGTCCTACGAGCAGTACTTC; cdr3_aa: CASSGGMSYEQYF; j_call: TRBJ2-7; d_call: -; clone_size: -; v_call: TRBV9
cdr3_nt: TGTGCCAGCAGCGTATCTGAGAACAGGTTTGAAGCTTTCTTT; cdr3_aa: CASSVSENRFEAFF; j_call: TRBJ1-1; d_call: -; clone_size: -; v_call: TRBV9
cdr3_nt: TGTGCCAGCAGGATGCAGGGGGACGAGCAGTACTTC; cdr3_aa: CASRMQGDEQYF; j_call: TRBJ2-7; d_call: TRBD1; clone_size: -; v_call: TRBV2
cdr3_nt: TGTGCCAGCAGACCTCAGGGGGACACTGAAGCTTTCTTT; cdr3_aa: CASRPQGDTEAFF; j_call: TRBJ1-1; d_call: TRBD1; clone_size: -; v_call: TRBV5-6
cdr3_nt: TGTGCCAGCAGCCCAGGACTAGCGGGGGGCAATGAGCAGTTCTTC; cdr3_aa: CASSPGLAGGNEQFF; j_call: TRBJ2-1; d_call: TRBD2; clone_size: -; v_call: TRBV28
cdr3_nt: TGTGCCAGCACCCGGGACAGCTCCACCGGGGAGCTGTTTTTT; cdr3_aa: CASTRDSSTGELFF; j_call: TRBJ2-2; d_call: TRBD1; clone_size: -; v_call: TRBV27
cdr3_nt: TGTGCCAGCAGTGGACAGGGGCTGTATGGCTACACCTTC; cdr3_aa: CASSGQGLYGYTF; j_call: TRBJ1-2; d_call: TRBD1; clone_size: few; v_call: TRBV2
cdr3_nt: TGTGCCAGCTCATCGCGGACAGGGGAGAACGAGCAGTACTTC; cdr3_aa: CASSSRTGENEQYF; j_call: TRBJ2-7; d_call: TRBD1; clone_size: -; v_call: TRBV18
cdr3_nt: TGTGCCAGCAGTTACTCGATAGTGGGGGCAGCGGAAGCTTTCTTT; cdr3_aa: CASSYSIVGAAEAFF; j_call: TRBJ1-1; d_call: -; clone_size: -; v_call: TRBV6-5
cdr3_nt: TGTGCCAGCAGTTACGACAGATCCTACGAGCAGTACTTC; cdr3_aa: CASSYDRSYEQYF; j_call: TRBJ2-7; d_call: -; clone_size: -; v_call: TRBV3-1/TRBV3-2
cdr3_nt: TGTGCCAGCAGCCTCCGACAGGGGAGCGGCTACACCTTC; cdr3_aa: CASSLRQGSGYTF; j_call: TRBJ1-2; d_call: TRBD1; clone_size: once; v_call: TRBV3-1/TRBV3-2
cdr3_nt: TGTGCCAGCAGCCTTACGGAGTTTCATAGTGAGCAGTTCTTC; cdr3_aa: CASSLTEFHSEQFF; j_call: TRBJ2-1; d_call: -; clone_size: -; v_call: TRBV9
cdr3_nt: TGTGCCAGCAGCTTAGTAGGAGTTAGCGGAGCCTCCTACAATGAGCAGTTCTTC; cdr3_aa: CASSLVGVSGASYNEQFF; j_call: TRBJ2-1; d_call: -; clone_size: few; v_call: TRBV7-2
cdr3_nt: TGTGCCAGCTCACCGTCCCTAGCGGGAGGCGGCAATGAGCAGTTCTTC; cdr3_aa: CASSPSLAGGGNEQFF; j_call: TRBJ2-1; d_call: TRBD2; clone_size: -; v_call: TRBV18
cdr3_nt: TGCGCCAGCAGCTTGGCCCCAGGCACAGATACGCAGTATTTT; cdr3_aa: CASSLAPGTDTQYF; j_call: TRBJ2-3; d_call: -; clone_size: -; v_call: TRBV5-1
cdr3_nt: TGCGCCAGCAGTGAGTCGCACAGGGGTCGGGGTCAGCCCCAGCATTTT; cdr3_aa: CASSESHRGRGQPQHF; j_call: TRBJ1-5; d_call: TRBD1; clone_size: -; v_call: TRBV10-2
cdr3_nt: TGTGCCACCTCACCTCGGGAGCGTCTCTATGGCTACACCTTC; cdr3_aa: CATSPRERLYGYTF; j_call: TRBJ1-2; d_call: -; clone_size: once; v_call: TRBV19
cdr3_nt: TGTGCCAGCAGCTTGGGGCAGGGGGCCGGGTACTTC; cdr3_aa: CASSLGQGAGYF; j_call: TRBJ2-7; d_call: TRBD1; clone_size: -; v_call: TRBV5-5
cdr3_nt: TGTGCCAGCAGCTCCCAGGGCACAGATACGCAGTATTTT; cdr3_aa: CASSSQGTDTQYF; j_call: TRBJ2-3; d_call: -; clone_size: -; v_call: TRBV7-7
cdr3_nt: TGCAGTGCTAAACGGGACAGAGAAGCTTTCTTT; cdr3_aa: CSAKRDREAFF; j_call: TRBJ1-1; d_call: TRBD1; clone_size: -; v_call: TRBV20-1
cdr3_nt: TGTGCCAGCAGTCAACAGGGGGAAGGGAACACTGAAGCTTTCTTT; cdr3_aa: CASSQQGEGNTEAFF; j_call: TRBJ1-1; d_call: TRBD1; clone_size: -; v_call: TRBV2
cdr3_nt: TGCGCCAGCAGTGAGTCCGGGAGAATAAGCTCTGGAAACACCATATATTTT; cdr3_aa: CASSESGRISSGNTIYF; j_call: TRBJ1-3; d_call: -; clone_size: -; v_call: TRBV10-2
cdr3_nt: TGTGCCAGCAGTTACTCCAGACAGGGGGGAGCGTACACCTTC; cdr3_aa: CASSYSRQGGAYTF; j_call: TRBJ1-2; d_call: TRBD1; clone_size: once; v_call: TRBV6-5
cdr3_nt: TGTGCCAGCTCACTATCCCCTCCCGGGAGTGGTTACGAGCAGTACTTC; cdr3_aa: CASSLSPPGSGYEQYF; j_call: TRBJ2-7; d_call: -; clone_size: -; v_call: TRBV18
cdr3_nt: TGTGCCAGCAGCTTGTGGGACTACCCGACCGATACGCAGTATTTT; cdr3_aa: CASSLWDYPTDTQYF; j_call: TRBJ2-3; d_call: TRBD2; clone_size: few; v_call: TRBV5-4
cdr3_nt: TGTGCCAGTAGTCCTCGGACTAGCGGGGGGCTCTACGAGCAGTACTTC; cdr3_aa: CASSPRTSGGLYEQYF; j_call: TRBJ2-7; d_call: TRBD2; clone_size: -; v_call: TRBV19
cdr3_nt: TGCGCCAGCAGCGCGGGACAGGGTAAAGAGACCCAGTACTTC; cdr3_aa: CASSAGQGKETQYF; j_call: TRBJ2-5; d_call: TRBD1; clone_size: -; v_call: TRBV5-1
cdr3_nt: TGTGCCAGCAGTGACTCGATTGCGGGAGGACCCACAGATACGCAGTATTTT; cdr3_aa: CASSDSIAGGPTDTQYF; j_call: TRBJ2-3; d_call: TRBD2; clone_size: -; v_call: TRBV6-4
cdr3_nt: TGTGCCAGCAGCTTAGGGACAGGGGCAATGAACACTGAAGCTTTCTTT; cdr3_aa: CASSLGTGAMNTEAFF; j_call: TRBJ1-1; d_call: TRBD1; clone_size: -; v_call: TRBV7-9
cdr3_nt: TGTGCCAGCAGCCAAGACGCGCGGGGCCCCACTACCTTATATAATTCACCCCTCCACTTT; cdr3_aa: CASSQDARGPTTLYNSPLHF; j_call: TRBJ1-6; d_call: -; clone_size: -; v_call: TRBV3-1/TRBV3-2
cdr3_nt: TGCGCCAGCAGCTTGTCTTCAGGAACTGAAGCTTTCTTT; cdr3_aa: CASSLSSGTEAFF; j_call: TRBJ1-1; d_call: -; clone_size: many; v_call: TRBV5-1
cdr3_nt: TGTGCCAGCAGTGAAGCGACAGCCCAAGAGACCCAGTACTTC; cdr3_aa: CASSEATAQETQYF; j_call: TRBJ2-5; d_call: -; clone_size: -; v_call: TRBV2
cdr3_nt: TGTGCCAGCAGTAAGGGAGGCAGTACCAATCAGCCCCAGCATTTT; cdr3_aa: CASSKGGSTNQPQHF; j_call: TRBJ1-5; d_call: -; clone_size: once; v_call: TRBV27
cdr3_nt: TGTGCCAGCAGTTACAGTGACACTAACTATGGCTACACCTTC; cdr3_aa: CASSYSDTNYGYTF; j_call: TRBJ1-2; d_call: -; clone_size: -; v_call: TRBV6-5
cdr3_nt: TGTGCCAGCAGTCAGGACACCTATGGCTACACCTTC; cdr3_aa: CASSQDTYGYTF; j_call: TRBJ1-2; d_call: -; clone_size: -; v_call: TRBV2
cdr3_nt: TGTGCCAGCAGCTCCGAGGGACTGTTCTACGAGCAGTACTTC; cdr3_aa: CASSSEGLFYEQYF; j_call: TRBJ2-7; d_call: -; clone_size: -; v_call: TRBV7-2
cdr3_nt: TGTGCCACCAGATCCACAGGGAACACCGGGGAGCTGTTTTTT; cdr3_aa: CATRSTGNTGELFF; j_call: TRBJ2-2; d_call: -; clone_size: -; v_call: TRBV24-1
cdr3_nt: TGTGCCACCAGCAGAGGCTTCGGACAGGGGGAAAAACTGTTTTTT; cdr3_aa: CATSRGFGQGEKLFF; j_call: TRBJ1-4; d_call: TRBD1; clone_size: -; v_call: TRBV15
cdr3_nt: TGTGCCAGCAGTCGGAGTAGCGGGGTCTACAATGAGCAGTTCTTC; cdr3_aa: CASSRSSGVYNEQFF; j_call: TRBJ2-1; d_call: TRBD2; clone_size: -; v_call: TRBV14
cdr3_nt: TGTGCCAGCAGCCAAGTTGATTCGGGGGGTGGCTACACCTTC; cdr3_aa: CASSQVDSGGGYTF; j_call: TRBJ1-2; d_call: -; clone_size: -; v_call: TRBV3-1/TRBV3-2
cdr3_nt: TGTGCCACCTTGACATCTGCCTCTGGAAACACCATATATTTT; cdr3_aa: CATLTSASGNTIYF; j_call: TRBJ1-3; d_call: -; clone_size: -; v_call: TRBV10-3
cdr3_nt: TGTGCCAGTAGTATAGATCGCACGGGTATCGGTCTCGAAGCTTTCTTT; cdr3_aa: CASSIDRTGIGLEAFF; j_call: TRBJ1-1; d_call: -; clone_size: -; v_call: TRBV19
cdr3_nt: TGTGCCAGCAGTCCACAGGGAGCAGCCTATAATTCACCCCTCCACTTT; cdr3_aa: CASSPQGAAYNSPLHF; j_call: TRBJ1-6; d_call: -; clone_size: once; v_call: TRBV7-6
cdr3_nt: TGTGCCAGCAGCTCTTCAGACTCCTACGAGCAGTACTTC; cdr3_aa: CASSSSDSYEQYF; j_call: TRBJ2-7; d_call: -; clone_size: -; v_call: TRBV6-2/TRBV6-3
cdr3_nt: TGTGCCATCAGTGAGTCGGGGCTATTGGGAAATTCACCCCTCCACTTT; cdr3_aa: CAISESGLLGNSPLHF; j_call: TRBJ1-6; d_call: -; clone_size: -; v_call: TRBV10-3
cdr3_nt: TGTGCCAGTAGTCCCGGGACTAGCGGGTGGCGGGAGCAGTTCTTC; cdr3_aa: CASSPGTSGWREQFF; j_call: TRBJ2-1; d_call: TRBD2; clone_size: few; v_call: TRBV19
cdr3_nt: TGTGCCAGCAGTTACCTCGGGACAGGGATGTACGAGCAGTACTTC; cdr3_aa: CASSYLGTGMYEQYF; j_call: TRBJ2-7; d_call: TRBD1; clone_size: few; v_call: TRBV6-5
cdr3_nt: TGCAGCGTTAATAAGGTGGGGGGGCCAGATACGCAGTATTTT; cdr3_aa: CSVNKVGGPDTQYF; j_call: TRBJ2-3; d_call: -; clone_size: -; v_call: TRBV29-1
cdr3_nt: TGTGCCAGCAGTCTAGACATTTCCTATGGCTACACCTTC; cdr3_aa: CASSLDISYGYTF; j_call: TRBJ1-2; d_call: -; clone_size: -; v_call: TRBV12-3/TRBV12-4
cdr3_nt: TGTGCCAGCAGCTTAGATAGGGGACTAGCGGGGGGGCAGAGTACGCAGTATTTT; cdr3_aa: CASSLDRGLAGGQSTQYF; j_call: TRBJ2-3; d_call: TRBD2; clone_size: -; v_call: TRBV11-2
cdr3_nt: TGCGCCAGCAGCTTGGGAGGGAGCGGAGACTATGGCTACACCTTC; cdr3_aa: CASSLGGSGDYGYTF; j_call: TRBJ1-2; d_call: -; clone_size: -; v_call: TRBV5-1
cdr3_nt: TGTGCCTCTCCGGGGAGAGGGGGCTGGAACACTGAAGCTTTCTTT; cdr3_aa: CASPGRGGWNTEAFF; j_call: TRBJ1-1; d_call: TRBD1; clone_size: once; v_call: TRBV30